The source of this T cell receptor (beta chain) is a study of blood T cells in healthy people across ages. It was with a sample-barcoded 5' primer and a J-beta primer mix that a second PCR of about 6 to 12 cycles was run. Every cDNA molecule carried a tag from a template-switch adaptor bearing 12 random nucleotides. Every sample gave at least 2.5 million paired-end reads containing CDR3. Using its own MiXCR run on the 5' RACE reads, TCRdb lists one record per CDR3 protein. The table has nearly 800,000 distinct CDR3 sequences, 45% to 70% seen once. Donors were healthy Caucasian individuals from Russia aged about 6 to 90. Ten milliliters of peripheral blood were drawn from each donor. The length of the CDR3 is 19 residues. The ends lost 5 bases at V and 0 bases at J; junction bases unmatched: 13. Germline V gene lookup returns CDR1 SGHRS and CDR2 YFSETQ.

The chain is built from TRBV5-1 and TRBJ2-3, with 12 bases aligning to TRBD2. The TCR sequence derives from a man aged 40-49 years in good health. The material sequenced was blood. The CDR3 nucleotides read TGCGCCAGCAGAAGAGGGACTAGCGGGCCGCCCTCTAGCACAGATACGCAGTATTTT. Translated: CASRRGTSGPPSSTDTQYF.